This T cell receptor beta chain stems from a study of blood T cell repertoires in COVID-19. Study summary: The analysed material was cDNA or gDNA that came from T cells, B-cell-depleted T cells, or PBMCs.

Per the original methods: Reference gene primer amplification gave estimated nucleated cell counts. Generated by immunoSEQ multiplex PCR, the TCRdb table keeps only in-frame clones and is missing some. Clone size and V and J calls were adopted from that table, with D and trimming inferred from the DNA. Of 95,000 to 150,000 clones in the sample, roughly 87% are singletons; the top ten hold 25% to 30%. V lost 0 bases and J 8 bases, leaving 14 bases between the germline ends. The CDR3 runs 15 residues. Germline-derived CDR1 and CDR2 are SGHRS and YFSETQ. Material: peripheral blood. The J gene is TRBJ1-4, the V gene TRBV5-1; D uncertain. This TCR was sampled from a woman of 80 years or more with acute or convalescent COVID-19. The DNA of the CDR3 is TGCGCCAGCAGCTTGGGATTCATGGGCGAAGAAAAACTGTTTTTT. Translated, it gives CASSLGFMGEEKLFF.